This passage covers 29 T cell receptor beta chains from one sample sequenced in a study of human T cells and chemical hapten exposure (dated by TCRdb to 2020 to 2023). The method was RACE. These reads were obtained on a NextSeq 500. The raw public data were reprocessed by TCRdb itself: fastp quality trimming at Q25, MiXCR clonotype calling, in-frame beta chains only. Each entry is one CDR3 protein sequence, shown with its most common DNA and genes. The sample table lists hundreds of thousands of distinct CDR3 sequences, about 6.9% of them with a count of one. The leading ten clones occupy 5% to 6% of the sample. Reading the label with the study, this specimen's time point is: patch test 2, 6 weeks after DPC sensitization. The treatment or condition label of this sample denotes: therapeutic diphenylcyclopropenone sensitization with weekly scalp DPC. Source: whole blood, taken in connection with sensitization to the hapten diphenylcyclopropenone (DPC). Source of these receptors: a woman between 18 and 30 years old with alopecia areata. Some clones in this sample may be carry-over from other donors' samples.

The table lists this clonotype with many counts. This chain joins TRBV12-3 or TRBV12-4 and TRBJ2-7, with 11 bases matching TRBD2. The CDR3 is made up of 14 amino acids. Trimming cost V 3 bases and J 6 bases; bases outside gene matches: 4. CDR3 sequence (DNA): TGTGCCAGCAGTTTTAGCGGGGGGGCATCCGAGCAGTACTTC. Translated, it gives CASSFSGGASEQYF.

This clonotype appeared many times. The chain links TRBV4-3 to TRBJ2-1; TRBD1 matches 9 bases. Losses at the gene ends were 4 bases for V and 7 bases for J; bases not matched to a gene: 5. The CDR3 sequence is 14 residues long. The germline CDR1 and CDR2 sequences are LGHNA and YSLEER. CDR3 coding DNA: TGCGCCAGCAGCCCCCGACAGGGGGTGAATGAGCAGTTCTTC. Its protein is CASSPRQGVNEQFF.

This clonotype was observed a handful of times. This rearrangement joins TRBV4-2 to TRBJ2-3; 10 bases fit TRBD1. The CDR3 covers 16 residues. The trim removed 1 base at V and 5 bases at J, leaving 6 bases unmatched. Germline V gene lookup returns CDR1 LGHNA and CDR2 YNFKEQ. The CDR3 coding sequence is TGTGCCAGCAGCCAAGGACAGGGGGCGGAGGGAGATACGCAGTATTTT. This encodes CASSQGQGAEGDTQYF.

The rearrangement uses TRBV9 and TRBJ2-3, with a possible D match to TRBD2 (7 bases). This CDR3 spans 16 amino acids. Trimming pared 4 bases from V and 2 bases from J, leaving 17 bases between. Germline V gives CDR1 SGDLS, CDR2 YYNGEE. In DNA form, the CDR3 reads TGTGCCAGCAGCATAGAGGAGGGGGGGCCCACAGATACGCAGTATTTT. This encodes CASSIEEGGPTDTQYF.

This clonotype was observed at least ten times. The CDR3, as DNA: TGTGCCAGCAGATTAGGGGGTGTCTGGAATTCACCCCTCCACTTT. This codes for CASRLGGVWNSPLHF. The V gene is TRBV27, the J gene TRBJ1-6; possibly TRBD1 for D (6 bases). CDR1 and CDR2 (germline): MNHEY, SMNVEV (reference sequence). This CDR3 has 15 amino acids. V lost 6 bases, J lost 7 bases, and 16 bases lay in between.

This clonotype came up a few times. The V and J genes are TRBV24-1 and TRBJ2-7; 8 nucleotides line up with TRBD1. Germline V CDR1 and CDR2: KGHDR, SFDVKD. The V and J ends lost 4 bases and 5 bases, in that order; junction bases with no gene match: 9. The CDR3 extends over 15 amino acids. Written as DNA, the CDR3 is TGTGCCACCAGTGACGGGACAGGCCTTCAGGACGAGCAGTACTTC. Translation gives CATSDGTGLQDEQYF.

The chain couples TRBV7-2 to TRBJ2-3; perhaps TRBD2 as D (5 bases). CDR3 length equals 18 residues. CDR1 SGHTA and CDR2 FQGNSA come from the germline V gene. V was clipped by 0 bases and J by 4 bases, with 20 bases between them. Here the CDR3 reads CASSLAARTGSGADTQYF. The CDR3 DNA reads as TGTGCCAGCAGCTTAGCCGCGCGGACGGGGAGTGGGGCAGATACGCAGTATTTT.

This clonotype was seen a few times. The V call is TRBV7-2, the J call TRBJ2-6; tentatively, D is TRBD1 (5 bases). Germline V CDR1 and CDR2: SGHTA, FQGNSA. The length of the CDR3 is 15 residues. Trimming left V 5 bases short and J 1 base short, with 9 bases between. In DNA, the CDR3 is TGTGCCAGCAGCCAAGGGGCGTCTGGGGCCAACGTCCTGACTTTC. Translated: CASSQGASGANVLTF.

This clonotype was detected many times. The chain has TRBV6-5 and TRBJ2-3, with 8 bases identical to TRBD2. The germline V gene has CDR1 MNHEY and CDR2 SVGAGI. After removal of 6 bases from V and 2 bases from J, the junction contained 10 bases not matched to a gene. This CDR3 region has 16 residues. The CDR3 reads CASSRTSYYPTDTQYF. The DNA of the CDR3 is TGTGCCAGCAGCCGGACTAGCTACTACCCCACAGATACGCAGTATTTT.

This clonotype has ten or more counts. The chain links TRBV28 to TRBJ1-2; 9 bases line up with TRBD1. Germline V gene data show CDR1 as MDHEN and CDR2 as SYDVKM. The ends lost 6 bases at V and 8 bases at J; junction bases unmatched: 7. CDR3 length: 13 residues. The CDR3 spells CASRTGGVNGYTF. The CDR3 bases are TGTGCCAGCAGGACAGGGGGGGTTAACGGCTACACCTTC.

The rearrangement links TRBV5-1 to TRBJ2-7; D ambiguous. Germline V gene lookup returns CDR1 SGHRS and CDR2 YFSETQ. V lost 3 bases to trimming and J lost 4 bases, with 11 bases between them. This CDR3 spans 13 amino acids. CDR3: CASSSRWRYEQYF. CDR3 bases: TGCGCCAGCAGCTCCCGGTGGCGATACGAGCAGTACTTC.

Ten or more counts support this clonotype. The chain is built from TRBV28 and TRBJ2-7, with D perhaps matching TRBD2 (5 bases). This CDR3 contains 14 residues. V lost 4 bases and J lost 1, with 11 bases in between. CDR1 is MDHEN and CDR2 is SYDVKM in the germline V gene. CDR3 coding DNA: TGTGCCAGCAGTTACCCGGGAAATTCCTACGAGCAGTACTTC. This translates into CASSYPGNSYEQYF.

This clonotype was detected many times. The V and J genes are TRBV4-3 and TRBJ1-2; tentative D call: TRBD1 (6 bases). Germline V lookup: CDR1 LGHNA, CDR2 YSLEER. The CDR3 is made up of 15 amino acids. V lost 0 bases and J 2 bases, leaving 10 bases between the germline ends. This chain's CDR3 is CASSQDPDRNYGYTF. The DNA of the CDR3 is TGCGCCAGCAGCCAAGACCCTGACAGGAACTATGGCTACACCTTC.

V is TRBV5-1 and J is TRBJ2-5; D not resolved. CDR3 length equals 15 residues. Looked up from germline, CDR1 is SGHRS and CDR2 is YFSETQ. The ends were cut back, 1 base at V and 5 bases at J, with 15 bases in the middle. The CDR3 here is CASSLLSQNLETQYF. The CDR3 nucleotides read TGCGCCAGCAGCTTGTTGTCCCAGAACCTGGAGACCCAGTACTTC.

The rearrangement joins TRBV10-2 to TRBJ2-2; D is unresolved. Per the germline V gene, CDR1 is WSHSY and CDR2 is SAAADI. V shed 0 bases and J shed 6 bases, with 11 bases lying between them. The CDR3 runs to 15 residues. The CDR3: CASSESGGVPGELFF. The CDR3 bases are TGCGCCAGCAGTGAGTCTGGCGGAGTCCCCGGGGAGCTGTTTTTT.

This clonotype was detected ten times or more. The gene calls are TRBV20-1 and TRBJ1-2; D perhaps matches TRBD1 (6 bases). Germline loops: CDR1 DFQATT, CDR2 SNEGSKA (reference sequence). V was clipped by 5 bases and J by 1 base, with 20 bases between them. The length of the CDR3 is 16 residues. The DNA for the CDR3 is TGCAGTGCTCAGGATCGCGGACAGTTCCATAACTATGGCTACACCTTC. This sequence encodes CSAQDRGQFHNYGYTF.

This clonotype was counted at least ten times. CDR3 coding DNA: TGTGCCAGCAGTTCGTCCGGACTAGCGCCACAAGAGACCCAGTACTTC. This gives the protein CASSSSGLAPQETQYF. V is TRBV6-2 or TRBV6-3 and J is TRBJ2-5; 9 nucleotides align to TRBD2. This CDR3 has 16 amino acids. The ends lost 4 bases at V and 2 bases at J; junction bases unmatched: 8. Germline V gene sequence: CDR1 MNHEY, CDR2 SVGEGT.

This clonotype was seen ten or more times. V is TRBV20-1 and J is TRBJ1-1; tentatively, D is TRBD1 (5 bases). Germline lookup yields CDR1 DFQATT and CDR2 SNEGSKA (reference sequence). The CDR3 runs 14 residues. V gave up 5 bases and J gave up 5 bases, with 18 bases separating them. CDR3 protein: CSASTPGGGTEAFF. The CDR3 coding sequence is TGCAGTGCTTCTACTCCGGGGGGAGGGACTGAAGCTTTCTTT.

This clonotype was found a few times. The chain recombines TRBV9 with TRBJ1-3, with no clear D. The CDR3 sequence is 17 residues long. V was clipped by 4 bases and J by 1 base, with 18 bases between them. Germline V lookup: CDR1 SGDLS, CDR2 YYNGEE. The CDR3 DNA follows: TGTGCCAGCAGCCCCAGTCTGTCCTCACCTTCTGGAAACACCATATATTTT. Protein: CASSPSLSSPSGNTIYF.

This clonotype was seen ten or more times. This chain connects TRBV7-9 to TRBJ1-1; D possibly corresponds to TRBD1 (6 bases). The CDR3 has 15 residues. The germline gives CDR1 SEHNR, CDR2 FQNEAQ (reference sequence). Trimming cost V 5 bases and J 3 bases, with 16 bases left between them. The CDR3 sequence: CASSLSEGVYTEAFF. The CDR3 DNA reads TGTGCCAGCAGCCTCTCAGAGGGGGTATACACTGAAGCTTTCTTT.

This clonotype was seen ten or more times. V is TRBV6-2 or TRBV6-3 and J is TRBJ1-6; D is possibly TRBD1 (5 bases). The CDR3 sequence is 14 residues long. Trimming shortened V by 4 bases and J by 9 bases, and 13 bases separated the two germline ends. Germline V gene data show CDR1 as MNHEY and CDR2 as SVGEGT. CDR3 DNA: TGTGCCAGCAGTTTTGAAGTCGGGGGTTCACCCCTCCACTTT. This encodes CASSFEVGGSPLHF.

This clonotype was detected ten times or more. The chain has TRBV5-1 and TRBJ1-2; no firm D call. Trimming took off 4 bases at V and 4 bases at J, with 14 bases between the two ends. There are 14 residues in the CDR3. Germline V gene data show CDR1 as SGHRS and CDR2 as YFSETQ. The CDR3 sequence is CASSPLRGSYGYTF. The CDR3 region has the DNA TGCGCCAGCAGCCCGCTCCGCGGGTCCTATGGCTACACCTTC. Based on the CDR3 plus reference TRBV5-1 and TRBJ1-2, the full variable domain is KAGVTQTPRYLIKTRGQQVTLSCSPISGHRSVSWYQQTPGQGLQFLFEYFSETQRNKGNFPGRFSGRQFSNSRSEMNVSTLELGDSALYLCASSPLRGSYGYTFGSGTRLTVV.

This clonotype occurred a few times. The V and J genes are TRBV27 and TRBJ2-3, with 12 bases fitting TRBD2. This CDR3 contains 16 residues. Trimming at V came to 5 bases and at J to 4 bases, leaving 7 bases not matched to a gene. Germline V lookup: CDR1 MNHEY, CDR2 SMNVEV (reference sequence). CDR3 loop: CASSPASGGEPDTQYF. The DNA of the CDR3 is TGTGCCAGCAGTCCTGCTAGCGGGGGGGAACCAGATACGCAGTATTTT.

This clonotype appeared a few times. The rearrangement links TRBV7-9 to TRBJ1-4; D is unresolved. Germline CDR1 and CDR2: SEHNR and FQNEAQ (reference sequence). This CDR3 region has 17 residues. V gave up 2 bases and J gave up 0 bases, with 13 bases separating them. The CDR3 protein is CASSLTGWQSTNEKLFF. The DNA of the CDR3 is TGTGCCAGCAGCTTAACTGGGTGGCAGTCAACTAATGAAAAACTGTTTTTT.

This clonotype was recorded a few times. The chain recombines TRBV12-3 or TRBV12-4 with TRBJ1-1; D uncertain. Trimming pared 5 bases from V and 2 bases from J, leaving 15 bases between. The CDR3 contains 15 residues. CDR3 residues: CASSHQLGVNTEAFF. The CDR3 nucleotides read TGTGCCAGCAGTCACCAGCTTGGGGTTAACACTGAAGCTTTCTTT.

The CDR3 DNA sequence: TGCAGTGCTAGAGGACCCGCCATAGCGGGGTTCTTGAATGAGCAGTTCTTC. Translation gives CSARGPAIAGFLNEQFF. V is TRBV20-1 and J is TRBJ2-1, with TRBD2 matching 8 bases. The CDR3 length is 17 residues. V lost 1 base and J lost 7; bases outside the gene matches: 15. Germline V CDR1 and CDR2: DFQATT, SNEGSKA (reference sequence).

The table lists this clonotype with many counts. The chain joins TRBV5-6 to TRBJ1-5; 7 bases fit TRBD1. V lost 4 bases and J lost 2; bases outside the gene matches: 3. The CDR3 extends over 14 amino acids. Germline lookup yields CDR1 SGHDT and CDR2 YYEEEE. The DNA for the CDR3 is TGTGCCAGCAGCCACGGACAGGGCAATCAGCCCCAGCATTTT. It codes for CASSHGQGNQPQHF.

This clonotype was recorded many times. The rearrangement joins TRBV11-2 to TRBJ1-1, with D tentatively TRBD1 (6 bases). The germline CDR1 and CDR2 sequences are SGHAT and FQNNGV. CDR3 length: 15 amino acids. The V and J ends lost 0 bases and 5 bases respectively, with 13 bases between them. The CDR3 DNA follows: TGTGCCAGCAGCTTAGATCCCCAGGGGCGAACTGAAGCTTTCTTT. Translating it yields CASSLDPQGRTEAFF.

This clonotype has ten or more counts. The genes are TRBV6-5 and TRBJ1-2; TRBD1 agrees at 8 bases. Germline V lookup: CDR1 MNHEY, CDR2 SVGAGI. V shed 0 bases and J 4 bases; nucleotides not matched to a gene: 7. The CDR3 contains 16 residues. The CDR3: CASSYSRTGSGYGYTF. The DNA of the CDR3 is TGTGCCAGCAGTTACTCCCGGACAGGGTCCGGCTATGGCTACACCTTC.